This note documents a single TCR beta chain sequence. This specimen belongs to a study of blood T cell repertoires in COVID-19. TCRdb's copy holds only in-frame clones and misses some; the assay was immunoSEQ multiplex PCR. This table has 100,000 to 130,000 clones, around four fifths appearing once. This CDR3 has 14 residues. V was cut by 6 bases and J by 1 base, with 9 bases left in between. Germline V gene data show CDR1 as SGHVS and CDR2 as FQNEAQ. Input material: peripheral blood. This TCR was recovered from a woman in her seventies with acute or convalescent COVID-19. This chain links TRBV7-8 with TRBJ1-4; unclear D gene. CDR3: CASSRDGTNEKLFF. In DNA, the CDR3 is TGTGCCAGCAGTCGAGACGGAACTAATGAAAAACTGTTTTTT.